The present T cell receptor (beta chain) was sequenced within a study of blood T cell repertoires in COVID-19. The table came from immunoSEQ multiplex PCR; TCRdb's copy has only in-frame clones and leaves some out. The data hold a few hundred thousand clones, with 82% observed a single time. V gave up 5 bases and J gave up 10 bases, with 29 bases separating them. Germline CDR1 and CDR2: LGHDT and YNNKEL (reference sequence). The CDR3 runs 17 residues. The chain links TRBV3-1 (or the pseudogene TRBV3-2) to TRBJ2-5; D possibly corresponds to TRBD2 (10 bases). The receptor was derived from a woman aged 80 or older with acute or convalescent COVID-19. Sequencing was done on a sample of peripheral blood. The CDR3 nucleotides are TGTGCCAGCAGCGGAGAGGGACTAGCGACCGACAGGGGGGACCAGTACTTC. This codes for CASSGEGLATDRGDQYF.